This record looks at one T cell receptor beta chain sequence and its context. This clone was seen a few times. Its antigen target is currently unknown. Base qualities are missing; no much larger clone stands one base away. Counted from cysteine to phenylalanine, this CDR3 has 14 amino acids. Only the CDR3 portion is preserved as DNA: 42 bases, with reading frame beginning at the first base. The CDR1 and CDR2 encoded by the germline V gene are SGHAT and FQNNGV. Trimming leaves V shorter by 1 base and J shorter by 5 bases, with the junction holding 4 bases beyond the gene matches. This entry comes from a study of T cell repertoires in ileal Crohn's disease (dated by TCRdb to about 2019). Regarding the research as a whole: The median duration of disease was approximately 7.9 years, and at the time of surgery roughly 36% of patients were active smokers. Every patient underwent surgery because of a complication, which was stricturing disease in roughly 60% of cases and penetrating disease in 39%. Roughly half of the patients were given postoperative therapy, with about a dozen receiving thiopurines and 15 to 20 receiving anti-TNF agents. A prospective multicentre cohort supplied the 50 to 70 Crohn's disease patients whose TCR repertoires were analysed. Running in parallel with the study was a multicentre cohort set up to find predictors of early endoscopic recurrence following ileocolonic resection. Endoscopic postoperative recurrence was defined as a Rutgeerts score above i0. A total of roughly 170 mucosal samples from approximately 60 patients were sequenced, with samples obtained at several locations on the surgical specimen and at postoperative endoscopy.

To be eligible, patients had to be adults with ileal or ileocolonic Crohn's disease and an indication for ileocolonic resection. Before DNA extraction, whole ileal mucosal biopsies were kept frozen at -80 degrees C. A TRizol-based method was used to extract genomic DNA from the frozen whole biopsies, and the DNA was quantified with a NanoDrop 2000 spectrophotometer. For commercial TCRB immunosequencing, approximately 460 nanograms of biopsy DNA were submitted for each sample. CDR3 regions were amplified from genomic DNA by Adaptive Biotechnology using a two-step, amplification bias-controlled multiplex PCR. Primers covering every V and J gene segment were used in the first PCR, while barcodes and Illumina adapters were added in the second PCR. CDR3 libraries were sequenced using an Illumina instrument. In the source study's methods: Vendor-provided pipelines were combined with custom analysis of raw data in R/Bioconductor under R version 3.3.0. Clonality, ranging from 0 to 1, was calculated as the inverse of the normalised Shannon entropy of all productive clones. The repertoire share taken up by the top 100 clones defined high-frequency clones, and only clones that passed a 95% confidence test were kept. The Simpson index measured repertoire diversity, and the Morisita-Horn index measured overlap between samples. TCRdb provides this immuneACCESS table in a form limited to in-frame rearrangements. Some clones are lacking; in checked studies, under half of them reflect an unresolved V gene, and why the rest are absent is not known. From that table come the V and J calls and clone size; the DNA was used to work out D and trimming. Across this sample there are 8,900 or so clones, with 80% seen only once. The biggest ten clones account for 9.5% to 15% of the sample.

Summary of the overall study and its limitations: Higher high-frequency clone percentages at surgery were associated with endoscopic recurrence; all patients with clonality above 26.8% (18/57) had recurrence. Only a subgroup of patients, of unstated size, had their mucosal CD4 and CD8 T cells sorted and sequenced. More high-frequency clones were carried by sorted CD8 T cells than by CD4 T cells, suggesting that mucosal expansions were mainly CD8. A significantly higher proportion of clonal expansions was observed in active smokers at surgery than in non-smokers (roughly 27% vs 19%, p=0.02).

The origin of this receptor is an adult with Crohn's disease. Sequencing was done on a sample of ileal tissue. The chain joins TRBV11-2 to TRBJ1-2; 7 bases in the middle match TRBD1. CDR3 sequence: CASSLGDRGYGYTF. The DNA sequence follows: TGTGCCAGCAGCTTAGGGGACAGAGGGTATGGCTACACCTTC.